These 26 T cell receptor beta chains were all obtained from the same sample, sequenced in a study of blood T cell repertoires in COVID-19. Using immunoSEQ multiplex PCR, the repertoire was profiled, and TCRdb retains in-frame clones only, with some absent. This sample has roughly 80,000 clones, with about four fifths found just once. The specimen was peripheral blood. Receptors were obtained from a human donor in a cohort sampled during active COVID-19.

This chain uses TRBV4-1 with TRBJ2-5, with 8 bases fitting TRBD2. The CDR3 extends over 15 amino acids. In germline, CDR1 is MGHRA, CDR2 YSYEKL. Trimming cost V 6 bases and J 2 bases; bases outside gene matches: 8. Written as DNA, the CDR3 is TGCGCCAGCAGGGCCGGGGGGGCCAGACAAGAGACCCAGTACTTC. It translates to CASRAGGARQETQYF.

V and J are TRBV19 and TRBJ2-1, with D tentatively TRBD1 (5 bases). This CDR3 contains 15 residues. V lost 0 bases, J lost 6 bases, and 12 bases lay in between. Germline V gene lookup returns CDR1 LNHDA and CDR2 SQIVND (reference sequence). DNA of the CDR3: TGTGCCAGTAGTATAGATTTGACAGCGAGCAATGAGCAGTTCTTC. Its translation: CASSIDLTASNEQFF.

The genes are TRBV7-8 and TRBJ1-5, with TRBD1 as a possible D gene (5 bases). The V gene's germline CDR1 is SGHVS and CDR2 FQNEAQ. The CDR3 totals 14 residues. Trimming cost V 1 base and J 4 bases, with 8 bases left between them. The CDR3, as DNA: TGTGCCAGCAGCTTAGGGCAGGGTAATCAGCCCCAGCATTTT. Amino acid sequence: CASSLGQGNQPQHF.

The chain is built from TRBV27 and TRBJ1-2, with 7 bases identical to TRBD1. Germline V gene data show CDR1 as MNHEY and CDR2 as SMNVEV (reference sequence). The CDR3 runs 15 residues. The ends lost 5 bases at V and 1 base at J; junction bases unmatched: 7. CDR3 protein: CASSRGGTVNYGYTF. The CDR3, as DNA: TGTGCCAGCAGTCGCGGGGGGACAGTTAACTATGGCTACACCTTC.

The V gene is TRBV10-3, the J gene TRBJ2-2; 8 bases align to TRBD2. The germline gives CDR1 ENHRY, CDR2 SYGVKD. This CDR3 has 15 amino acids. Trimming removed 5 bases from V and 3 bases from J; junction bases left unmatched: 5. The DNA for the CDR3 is TGTGCCATCAGTACAGCGGGAGCGGACACCGGGGAGCTGTTTTTT. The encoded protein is CAISTAGADTGELFF.

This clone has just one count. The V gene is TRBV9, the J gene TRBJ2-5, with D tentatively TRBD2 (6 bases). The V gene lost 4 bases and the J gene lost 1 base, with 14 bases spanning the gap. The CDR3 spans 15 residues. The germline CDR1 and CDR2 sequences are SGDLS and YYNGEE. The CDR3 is CASSQMGGLQETQYF. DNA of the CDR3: TGTGCCAGCAGCCAGATGGGGGGACTCCAAGAGACCCAGTACTTC.

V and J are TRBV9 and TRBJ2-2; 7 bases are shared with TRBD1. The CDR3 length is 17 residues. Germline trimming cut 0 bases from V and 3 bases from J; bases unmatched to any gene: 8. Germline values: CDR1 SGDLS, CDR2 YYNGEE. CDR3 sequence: CASSVDIGGRYTGELFF. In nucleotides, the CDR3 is TGTGCCAGCAGCGTAGATATAGGGGGCCGGTACACCGGGGAGCTGTTTTTT.

As DNA, the CDR3 is TGTGCCAGCAGCTTAGGGGGACAGGGTCAGGAAAAACTGTTTTTT. This sequence encodes CASSLGGQGQEKLFF. This chain uses TRBV7-2 with TRBJ1-4; 9 bases line up with TRBD1. V dropped 1 base and J dropped 8; count of bases not matched to a gene: 5. Germline CDR1 reads SGHTA; CDR2 reads FQGNSA. The CDR3 is made up of 15 amino acids.

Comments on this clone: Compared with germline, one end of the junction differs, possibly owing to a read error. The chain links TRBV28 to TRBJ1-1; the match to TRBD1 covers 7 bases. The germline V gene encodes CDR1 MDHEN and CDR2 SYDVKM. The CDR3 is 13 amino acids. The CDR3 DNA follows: TGTGCCACCAGTTCTGGACAGGACACTGAAGCTTTCTTT. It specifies CATSSGQDTEAFF.

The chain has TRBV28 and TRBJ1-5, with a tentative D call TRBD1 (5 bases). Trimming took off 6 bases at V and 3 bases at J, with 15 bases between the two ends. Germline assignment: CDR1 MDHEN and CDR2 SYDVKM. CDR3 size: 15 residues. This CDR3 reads CASSKSTEPNQPQHF. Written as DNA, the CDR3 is TGTGCCAGCAGCAAATCGACAGAACCCAATCAGCCCCAGCATTTT. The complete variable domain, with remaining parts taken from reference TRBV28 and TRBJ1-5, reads DVKVTQSSRYLVKRTGEKVFLECVQDMDHENMFWYRQDPGLGLRLIYFSYDVKMKEKGDIPEGYSVSREKKERFSLILESASTNQTSMYLCASSKSTEPNQPQHFGDGTRLSIL.

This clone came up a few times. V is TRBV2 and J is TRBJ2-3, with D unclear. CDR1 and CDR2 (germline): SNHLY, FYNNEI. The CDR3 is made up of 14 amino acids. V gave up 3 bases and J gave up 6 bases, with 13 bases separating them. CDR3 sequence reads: CASSEVRAGDTQYF. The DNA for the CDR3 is TGTGCCAGCAGTGAGGTGAGAGCCGGGGATACGCAGTATTTT. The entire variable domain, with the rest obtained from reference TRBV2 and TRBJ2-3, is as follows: EPEVTQTPSHQVTQMGQEVILRCVPISNHLYFYWYRQILGQKVEFLVSFYNNEISEKSEIFDDQFSVERPDGSNFTLKIRSTKLEDSAMYFCASSEVRAGDTQYFGPGTRLTVL.

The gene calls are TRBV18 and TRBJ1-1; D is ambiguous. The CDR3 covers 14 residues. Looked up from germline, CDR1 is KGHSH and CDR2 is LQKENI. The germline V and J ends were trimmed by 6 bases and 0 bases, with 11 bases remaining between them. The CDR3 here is CASSPELLNTEAFF. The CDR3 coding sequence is TGTGCCAGCTCCCCGGAGTTGCTGAACACTGAAGCTTTCTTT.

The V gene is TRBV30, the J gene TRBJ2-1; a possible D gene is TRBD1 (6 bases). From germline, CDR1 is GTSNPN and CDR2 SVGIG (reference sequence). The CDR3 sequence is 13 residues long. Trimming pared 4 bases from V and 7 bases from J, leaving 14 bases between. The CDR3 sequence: CAWNTYRENEQFF. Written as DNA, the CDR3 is TGTGCCTGGAATACCTACAGGGAGAATGAGCAGTTCTTC.

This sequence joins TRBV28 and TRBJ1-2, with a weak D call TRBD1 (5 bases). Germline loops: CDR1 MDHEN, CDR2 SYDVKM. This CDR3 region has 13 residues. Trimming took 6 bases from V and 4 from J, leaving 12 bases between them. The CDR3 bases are TGTGCCAGCAGCCGGGGGGGGTCCTATGGCTACACCTTC. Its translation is CASSRGGSYGYTF.

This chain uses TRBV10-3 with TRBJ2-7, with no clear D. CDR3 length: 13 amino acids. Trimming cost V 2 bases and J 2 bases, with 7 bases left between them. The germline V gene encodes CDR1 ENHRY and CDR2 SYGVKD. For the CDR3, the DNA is TGTGCCATCAGTGAGAGGCAGGCCTACGAGCAGTACTTC. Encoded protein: CAISERQAYEQYF.

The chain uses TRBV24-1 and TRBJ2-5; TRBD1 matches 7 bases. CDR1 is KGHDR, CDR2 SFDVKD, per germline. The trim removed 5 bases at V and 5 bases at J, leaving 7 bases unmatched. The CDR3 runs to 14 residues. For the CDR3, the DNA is TGTGCCACCAGTGGAACAGGGGATATGGAGACCCAGTACTTC. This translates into CATSGTGDMETQYF.

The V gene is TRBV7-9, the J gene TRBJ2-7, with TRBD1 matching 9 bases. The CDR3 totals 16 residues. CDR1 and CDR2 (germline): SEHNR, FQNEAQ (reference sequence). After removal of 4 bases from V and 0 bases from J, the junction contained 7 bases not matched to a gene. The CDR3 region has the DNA TGTGCCAGCAGCTCCTCCGGGACAGGGCGCTCCTACGAGCAGTACTTC. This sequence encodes CASSSSGTGRSYEQYF.

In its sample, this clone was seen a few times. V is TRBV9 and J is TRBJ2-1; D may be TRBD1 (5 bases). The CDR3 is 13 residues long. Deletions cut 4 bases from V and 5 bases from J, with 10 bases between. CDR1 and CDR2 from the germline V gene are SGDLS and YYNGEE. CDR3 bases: TGTGCCAGCAGCCTAGGGGCCCACAATGAGCAGTTCTTC. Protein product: CASSLGAHNEQFF.

CDR3 in amino acids: CASSLVLQGGVHSPLHF. CDR3 nucleotide sequence: TGTGCCAGCAGTTTAGTATTACAGGGAGGGGTCCATTCACCCCTCCACTTT. The chain has TRBV27 and TRBJ1-6, with D possibly TRBD1 on 6 matching bases. The germline CDR1 and CDR2 sequences are MNHEY and SMNVEV (reference sequence). Trimming pared 2 bases from V and 8 bases from J, leaving 19 bases between. The CDR3 covers 17 residues.

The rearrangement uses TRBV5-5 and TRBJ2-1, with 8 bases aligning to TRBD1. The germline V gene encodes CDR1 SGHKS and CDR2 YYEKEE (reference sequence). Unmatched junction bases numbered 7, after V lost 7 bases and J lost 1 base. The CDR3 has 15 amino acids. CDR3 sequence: CASSGQGVSYNEQFF. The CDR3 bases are TGTGCCAGCTCCGGACAGGGCGTATCCTACAATGAGCAGTTCTTC.

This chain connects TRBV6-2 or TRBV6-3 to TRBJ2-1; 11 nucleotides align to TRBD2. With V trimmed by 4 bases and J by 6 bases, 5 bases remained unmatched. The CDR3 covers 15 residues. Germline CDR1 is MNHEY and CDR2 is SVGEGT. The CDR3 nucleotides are TGTGCCAGCAGTTTCCTAGCGGGAGGTAGCAATGAGCAGTTCTTC. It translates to CASSFLAGGSNEQFF.

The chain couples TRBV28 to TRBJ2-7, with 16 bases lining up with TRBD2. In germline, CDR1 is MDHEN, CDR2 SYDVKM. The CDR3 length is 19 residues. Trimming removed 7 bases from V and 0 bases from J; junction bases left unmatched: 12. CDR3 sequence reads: CASNTVPGLAGGSSYEQYF. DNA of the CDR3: TGTGCCAGCAATACAGTGCCGGGACTAGCGGGAGGGAGCTCCTACGAGCAGTACTTC.

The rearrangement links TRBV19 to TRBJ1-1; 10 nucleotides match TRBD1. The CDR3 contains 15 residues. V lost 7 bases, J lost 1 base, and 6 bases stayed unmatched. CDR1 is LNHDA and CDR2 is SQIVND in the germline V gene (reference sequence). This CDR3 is CASTGQGGSNTEAFF. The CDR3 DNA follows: TGTGCCAGTACAGGACAGGGGGGATCGAACACTGAAGCTTTCTTT.

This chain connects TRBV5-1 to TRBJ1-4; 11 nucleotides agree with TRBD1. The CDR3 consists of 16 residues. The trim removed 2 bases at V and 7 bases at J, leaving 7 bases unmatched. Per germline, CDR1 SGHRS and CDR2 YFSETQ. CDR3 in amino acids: CASSFVGQGASEKLFF. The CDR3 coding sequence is TGCGCCAGCAGCTTCGTTGGACAGGGGGCCTCTGAAAAACTGTTTTTT.

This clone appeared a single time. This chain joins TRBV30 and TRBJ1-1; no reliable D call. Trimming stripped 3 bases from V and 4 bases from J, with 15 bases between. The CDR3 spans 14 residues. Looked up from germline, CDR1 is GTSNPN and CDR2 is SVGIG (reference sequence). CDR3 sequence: CAWSGDIESTEAFF. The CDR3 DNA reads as TGTGCCTGGAGCGGGGATATCGAGTCCACTGAAGCTTTCTTT.

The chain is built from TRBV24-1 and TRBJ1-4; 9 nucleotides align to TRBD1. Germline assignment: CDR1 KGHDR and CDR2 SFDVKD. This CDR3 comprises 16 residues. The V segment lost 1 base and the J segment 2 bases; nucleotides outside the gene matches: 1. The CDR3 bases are TGTGCCACCAGTGATTTCGGACAGGGGACTAATGAAAAACTGTTTTTT. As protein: CATSDFGQGTNEKLFF.